This is a list of T cell receptor beta chains from one sample in a study of CD8 T cells in ankylosing spondylitis. MiXCR, run by TCRdb on the 5' RACE reads, gives a single entry per CDR3 protein. The sample lists roughly 86,000 distinct CDR3 sequences, roughly 10% occurring once. Sample: blood, either unsorted or a sorted T cell fraction (not recorded which). The receptor source for this set is a male donor with ankylosing spondylitis or in good health (not recorded which). Both conserved end residues are part of each CDR3. The D gene is left open where the match is weak. Expanded clones get a size class; other rows say once, few or many, or leave the size out.

D gene,clone size,CDR3 length,J gene,V gene,CDR3 protein,CDR3 DNA
NA,many,14,TRBJ1-5,TRBV12-3/TRBV12-4,CASSRRGGNQPQHF,TGTGCCAGCAGTAGGAGGGGGGGCAATCAGCCCCAGCATTTT
NA,many,15,TRBJ2-3,TRBV5-1,CASSPRDTRTDTQYF,TGCGCCAGCAGCCCGAGGGACACCCGCACAGATACGCAGTATTTT
TRBD2,many,16,TRBJ2-5,TRBV12-3/TRBV12-4,CASRAWASGPQETQYF,TGTGCCAGCAGAGCCTGGGCTAGCGGGCCCCAAGAGACCCAGTACTTC
NA,many,14,TRBJ2-5,TRBV29-1,CSVEDIYERETQYF,TGCAGCGTTGAAGACATCTACGAACGGGAGACCCAGTACTTC
TRBD1,few,14,TRBJ2-7,TRBV28,CASSLRTGYYEQYF,TGTGCCAGCAGTTTACGGACAGGGTACTACGAGCAGTACTTC
NA,few,14,TRBJ2-7,TRBV28,CASRELGGSYEQYF,TGTGCCAGCCGAGAATTGGGGGGCTCCTACGAGCAGTACTTC
NA,many,13,TRBJ1-1,TRBV14,CASSQALGPEAFF,TGTGCCAGCAGCCAAGCTCTGGGACCTGAAGCTTTCTTT
NA,many,12,TRBJ2-7,TRBV7-9,CASSFGGGEQYF,TGTGCCAGCAGCTTTGGTGGCGGCGAGCAGTACTTC
TRBD2,many,16,TRBJ2-7,TRBV3-1,CASSHHQGLAGWEQYF,TGTGCCAGCAGTCACCATCAGGGACTAGCGGGGTGGGAGCAGTACTTC
NA,many,14,TRBJ1-2,TRBV14,CASSQDLGHYGYTF,TGTGCCAGCAGCCAAGATCTGGGCCACTATGGCTACACCTTC
NA,NA,16,TRBJ1-6,TRBV4-2,CASSLLAGRLNSPLHF,TGTGCCAGCAGCCTCCTGGCAGGACGACTAAATTCACCCCTCCACTTT
NA,many,12,TRBJ2-3,TRBV7-2,CASSSYTDTQYF,TGTGCCAGCAGCTCCTACACAGATACGCAGTATTTT
NA,NA,17,TRBJ1-5,TRBV7-9,CASSLAGAGPSNQPQHF,TGTGCCAGCAGCTTAGCGGGGGCAGGACCTAGCAATCAGCCCCAGCATTTT
NA,few,15,TRBJ1-5,TRBV20-1,CSARPPLGGNQPQHF,TGCAGTGCTCGCCCGCCGCTCGGCGGCAATCAGCCCCAGCATTTT
TRBD2,many,14,TRBJ2-3,TRBV12-3/TRBV12-4,CASSTSGGTDTQYF,TGTGCCAGCAGCACTAGCGGGGGCACAGATACGCAGTATTTT
NA,many,13,TRBJ1-4,TRBV28,CASSVRTVEKLFF,TGTGCCAGCAGTGTGAGGACAGTCGAAAAACTGTTTTTT
NA,many,14,TRBJ2-7,TRBV5-1,CASRGLGWRYEQYF,TGCGCCAGCAGAGGGCTGGGATGGAGATACGAGCAGTACTTC